The 18 T cell receptor beta chains presented below share a single source sample, sequenced in a study of CD8+ T cells in alopecia areata. The treatment was: oral pan-JAK inhibitor, 5-10 mg twice daily. RNA was isolated and reverse transcribed to cDNA, the sequencing template. Sequencing was performed with immunoSEQ multiplex PCR; in TCRdb, only in-frame clones are kept and a portion is missing. The data contain hundreds of thousands of clones, 55% to 70% of them singletons. Sample: CD4+ T cells sorted from blood, taken at week 24, from a patient treated with tofacitinib. These receptors originate from a human donor with alopecia areata.

This clone turned up a few times. The chain employs TRBV15 and TRBJ1-2, with D unclear. Germline V gives CDR1 LNHNV, CDR2 YYDKDF (reference sequence). This CDR3 comprises 15 residues. The germline V and J ends were trimmed by 3 bases and 8 bases, with 19 bases remaining between them. This chain's CDR3 is CATSSLPAGSRGYTF. DNA for the CDR3: TGTGCCACCAGCAGCCTACCCGCGGGATCGCGAGGCTACACCTTC.

There are a few counts of this clone. V gene TRBV18 combines with J gene TRBJ2-7; D unclear. Germline loops: CDR1 KGHSH, CDR2 LQKENI. Trimming removed 2 bases from V and 5 bases from J, with 16 bases in between. The CDR3 is 15 residues long. CDR3 sequence (DNA): TGTGCCAGCTCACCATTAAGCGAAGGCAGGAACGAGCAGTACTTC. Residues: CASSPLSEGRNEQYF. Full variable domain (remainder filled in from reference TRBV18 and TRBJ2-7): NAGVMQNPRHLVRRRGQEARLRCSPMKGHSHVYWYRQLPEEGLKFMVYLQKENIIDESGMPKERFSAEFPKEGPSILRIQQVVRGDSAAYFCASSPLSEGRNEQYFGPGTRLTVT.

V and J are TRBV6-1 and TRBJ1-2; 7 bases map to TRBD1. CDR1 and CDR2 (germline): MNHNS, SASEGT. With 6 bases clipped from V and 6 bases from J, the junction kept 7 bases outside the gene matches. The CDR3 extends over 13 amino acids. The CDR3 loop is CASRPTGHHGYTF. The DNA of the CDR3 is TGTGCCAGCAGACCGACAGGGCATCATGGCTACACCTTC.

The chain links TRBV7-2 to TRBJ1-2, with 9 bases identical to TRBD1. There are 15 residues in the CDR3. Germline-derived CDR1 and CDR2 are SGHTA and FQGNSA. With 6 bases clipped from V and 4 bases from J, the junction kept 9 bases outside the gene matches. This CDR3 reads CASSYGTGTIYGYTF. The CDR3 region has the DNA TGTGCCAGCAGTTACGGGACAGGGACCATCTATGGCTACACCTTC.

The chain recombines TRBV7-9 with TRBJ2-6; D unresolved. This CDR3 contains 14 residues. V lost 1 base to trimming and J lost 4 bases, with 5 bases between them. Germline values: CDR1 SEHNR, CDR2 FQNEAQ (reference sequence). The CDR3 loop is CASSLDSGANVLTF. The CDR3 DNA is TGTGCCAGCAGCTTAGATTCAGGGGCCAACGTCCTGACTTTC.

V and J are TRBV29-1 and TRBJ2-6; no definite D call. The CDR3 spans 14 residues. The V end was cut by 3 bases, the J end by 2 bases, with 8 bases between. Germline assignment: CDR1 SQVTM and CDR2 ANQGSEA. In DNA, the CDR3 is TGCAGCGTTGAGGCTGGGGCTGGGGCCAACGTCCTGACTTTC. Its protein product is CSVEAGAGANVLTF.

V and J are TRBV30 and TRBJ1-2, with TRBD1 matching over 10 bases. The CDR3 has 13 amino acids. V lost 5 bases and J lost 4; bases outside the gene matches: 4. CDR1 is GTSNPN, CDR2 SVGIG, per germline (reference sequence). The CDR3, as DNA: TGTGCCTGGGACAGGGGGCCGGGCTATGGCTACACCTTC. This encodes CAWDRGPGYGYTF.

This clone was recorded a few times. CDR3 sequence (DNA): TGTGCCAGTAGCAGGATGACTAACTATGGCTACACCTTC. This encodes CASSRMTNYGYTF. The chain is built from TRBV19 and TRBJ1-2; D gene ambiguous. This CDR3 spans 13 amino acids. V was trimmed by 6 bases and J by 0 bases, leaving 8 bases between them. The germline CDR1 and CDR2 sequences are LNHDA and SQIVND (reference sequence).

A few counts support this clone. The chain recombines TRBV2 with TRBJ2-6; 7 bases fit TRBD1. Germline V lookup: CDR1 SNHLY, CDR2 FYNNEI. This CDR3 comprises 15 residues. The V segment lost 7 bases and the J segment 0 bases; nucleotides outside the gene matches: 3. The CDR3: CASTGQVSGANVLTF. CDR3 nucleotide sequence: TGTGCCAGCACTGGACAGGTCTCTGGGGCCAACGTCCTGACTTTC.

The V call is TRBV15, the J call TRBJ2-5, with 10 bases that match TRBD2. Germline V lookup: CDR1 LNHNV, CDR2 YYDKDF (reference sequence). The CDR3 is made up of 16 amino acids. The V segment lost 4 bases and the J segment 1 base; nucleotides outside the gene matches: 6. The CDR3 is CATSTRLAGIQETQYF. The CDR3 DNA reads as TGTGCCACCAGCACTCGACTAGCGGGTATCCAAGAGACCCAGTACTTC.

This rearrangement joins TRBV30 to TRBJ1-1; no reliable D call. Germline CDR1 GTSNPN, CDR2 SVGIG (reference sequence). Trimming cost V 0 bases and J 4 bases, with 9 bases left between them. The CDR3 spans 13 residues. CDR3 nucleotides: TGTGCCTGGAGTGTACCGGCGGTCACTGAAGCTTTCTTT. This encodes CAWSVPAVTEAFF.

This clone was seen a handful of times. Other DNA sequences in the same sample also yield this CDR3. The chain employs TRBV4-3 and TRBJ2-3; 11 bases map to TRBD2. The CDR3 extends over 16 amino acids. V was clipped by 1 base and J by 1 base; unmatched bases: 1. Germline V gives CDR1 LGHNA, CDR2 YSLEER. The CDR3 region is CASSQALAGGTDTQYF. CDR3 DNA sequence: TGCGCCAGCAGCCAAGCACTAGCGGGGGGCACAGATACGCAGTATTTT.

The chain links TRBV30 to TRBJ1-1, with D perhaps matching TRBD1 (5 bases). CDR1 is GTSNPN, CDR2 SVGIG, per germline (reference sequence). The CDR3 totals 12 residues. Trimming shortened V by 3 bases and J by 8 bases, and 13 bases separated the two germline ends. CDR3 sequence: CAWSNQWGEAFF. The CDR3 DNA sequence: TGTGCCTGGAGCAACCAATGGGGGGAAGCTTTCTTT. Variable domain in full (rest from reference TRBV30 and TRBJ1-1): SQTIHQWPATLVQPVGSPLSLECTVEGTSNPNLYWYRQAAGRGLQLLFYSVGIGQISSEVPQNLSASRPQDRQFILSSKKLLLSDSGFYLCAWSNQWGEAFFGQGTRLTVV.

Here the CDR3 reads CASSPRDRQNTGELFF. CDR3 coding DNA: TGTGCCAGCTCACCACGAGACAGGCAGAACACCGGGGAGCTGTTTTTT. V gene TRBV18 combines with J gene TRBJ2-2; D possibly corresponds to TRBD1 (6 bases). Germline lookup yields CDR1 KGHSH and CDR2 LQKENI. V was clipped by 1 base and J by 1 base, with 10 bases between them. CDR3 length: 16 amino acids.

The chain has TRBV30 and TRBJ1-1, with D possibly being TRBD1 (5 bases). The length of the CDR3 is 11 residues. Deletions cut 5 bases from V and 6 bases from J, with 10 bases between. CDR1 is GTSNPN and CDR2 is SVGIG in the germline V gene (reference sequence). The CDR3, as DNA: TGTGCCTGGGGGAGGGACCCTGAAGCTTTCTTT. It specifies CAWGRDPEAFF. The full variable domain, with the rest looked up from reference TRBV30 and TRBJ1-1, is SQTIHQWPATLVQPVGSPLSLECTVEGTSNPNLYWYRQAAGRGLQLLFYSVGIGQISSEVPQNLSASRPQDRQFILSSKKLLLSDSGFYLCAWGRDPEAFFGQGTRLTVV.

J is TRBJ2-7 and V is TRBV7-2; 8 bases line up with TRBD2. The germline V gene has CDR1 SGHTA and CDR2 FQGNSA. The CDR3 length is 18 residues. Trimming at V came to 3 bases and at J to 3 bases, leaving 16 bases not matched to a gene. This CDR3 reads CASSFRETSAGGYYEQYF. CDR3 in DNA: TGTGCCAGCAGCTTTCGCGAGACTAGCGCGGGGGGTTACTACGAGCAGTACTTC.

This chain links TRBV5-6 with TRBJ2-7; D ambiguous. CDR3 length: 14 amino acids. Between the trimmed V and J ends, which lost 4 bases and 0 bases, there was a span of 11 bases. Germline values: CDR1 SGHDT, CDR2 YYEEEE. The CDR3 DNA is TGTGCCAGCAGCGGTACCAGACACTCCTACGAGCAGTACTTC. Its translation is CASSGTRHSYEQYF. Variable domain in full (rest from reference TRBV5-6 and TRBJ2-7): DAGVTQSPTHLIKTRGQQVTLRCSPKSGHDTVSWYQQALGQGPQFIFQYYEEEERQRGNFPDRFSGHQFPNYSSELNVNALLLGDSALYLCASSGTRHSYEQYFGPGTRLTVT.

This rearrangement joins TRBV5-1 to TRBJ2-7; 7 bases map to TRBD1. Germline values: CDR1 SGHRS, CDR2 YFSETQ. V was clipped by 3 bases and J by 0 bases; unmatched bases: 6. CDR3 length: 15 residues. The CDR3 protein is CASSSGTASSYEQYF. CDR3 nucleotides: TGCGCCAGCAGCTCCGGGACAGCCAGCTCCTACGAGCAGTACTTC.